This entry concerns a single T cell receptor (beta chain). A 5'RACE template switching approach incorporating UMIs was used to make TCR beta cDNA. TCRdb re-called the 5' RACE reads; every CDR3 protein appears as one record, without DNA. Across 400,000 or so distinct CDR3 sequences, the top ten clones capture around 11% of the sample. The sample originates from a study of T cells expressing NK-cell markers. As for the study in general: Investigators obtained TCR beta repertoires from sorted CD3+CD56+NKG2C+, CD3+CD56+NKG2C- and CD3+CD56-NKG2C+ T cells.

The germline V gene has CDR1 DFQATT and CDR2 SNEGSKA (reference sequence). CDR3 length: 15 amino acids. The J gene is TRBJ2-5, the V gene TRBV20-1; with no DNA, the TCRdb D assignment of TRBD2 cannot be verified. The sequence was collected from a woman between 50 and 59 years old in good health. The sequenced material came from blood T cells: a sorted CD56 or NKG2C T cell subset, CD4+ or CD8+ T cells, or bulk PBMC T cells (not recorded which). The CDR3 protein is CSARDLEIAIETQYF.